The 4 T cell receptor beta chains below all came from one sample that was sequenced in a study of blood T cell repertoires in COVID-19. Generated by immunoSEQ multiplex PCR, the TCRdb table keeps only in-frame clones and is missing some. Of 140,000 or so clones detected, roughly 82% appear once; the ten largest clones hold 4.5% to 5.5%. The sample was peripheral blood. Receptors were obtained from a human donor in a cohort sampled during active COVID-19.

V and J are TRBV19 and TRBJ2-3, with no clear D. The germline CDR1 and CDR2 sequences are LNHDA and SQIVND (reference sequence). The CDR3 length is 14 residues. Trimming took 3 bases from V and 0 from J, leaving 7 bases between them. CDR3: CASSMYSSTDTQYF. CDR3 nucleotide sequence: TGTGCCAGTAGTATGTACAGTAGCACAGATACGCAGTATTTT.

The chain uses TRBV24-1 and TRBJ2-3, with 8 bases that match TRBD2. The CDR3 is made up of 15 amino acids. The V and J ends lost 4 bases and 5 bases, in that order; junction bases with no gene match: 7. Germline CDR1 and CDR2: KGHDR and SFDVKD. The DNA for the CDR3 is TGTGCCACCAGTGACTCCAGCGGGAGTGGAGATACGCAGTATTTT. As protein: CATSDSSGSGDTQYF.

This chain uses TRBV12-5 with TRBJ2-2; a possible D gene is TRBD2 (5 bases). Germline CDR1 reads LGHNT; CDR2 reads FRNRAP. The CDR3 runs to 12 residues. Trimming shortened V by 3 bases and J by 10 bases, and 9 bases separated the two germline ends. The chain's CDR3 is CASGFEGEELFF. The CDR3 coding sequence is TGTGCTAGTGGTTTTGAGGGTGAGGAGCTGTTTTTT.

This rearrangement joins TRBV7-9 to TRBJ2-2; TRBD1 matches 8 bases. V shed 5 bases, J shed 4 bases, and the junction held 12 bases outside the gene matches. The germline gives CDR1 SEHNR, CDR2 FQNEAQ (reference sequence). This CDR3 is built from 17 residues. The CDR3 coding sequence is TGTGCCAGCAGCGCAAGCCGGGCAGGGGGCGGCACCGGGGAGCTGTTTTTT. Protein product: CASSASRAGGGTGELFF.